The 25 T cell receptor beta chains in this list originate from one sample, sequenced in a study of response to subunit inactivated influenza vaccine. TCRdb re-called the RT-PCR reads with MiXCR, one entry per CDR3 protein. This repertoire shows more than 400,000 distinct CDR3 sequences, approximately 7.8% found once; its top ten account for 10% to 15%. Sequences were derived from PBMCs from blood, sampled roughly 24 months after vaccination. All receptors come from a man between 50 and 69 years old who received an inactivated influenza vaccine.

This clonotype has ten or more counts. The chain's CDR3 is CASSRAGQTYQPQHF. The CDR3 nucleotides are TGTGCCAGCAGCCGAGCGGGACAAACCTATCAGCCCCAGCATTTT. V and J are TRBV12-3 or TRBV12-4 and TRBJ1-5; D possibly corresponds to TRBD1 (6 bases). The CDR3 sequence is 15 residues long. V was trimmed by 6 bases and J by 5 bases, leaving 17 bases between them.

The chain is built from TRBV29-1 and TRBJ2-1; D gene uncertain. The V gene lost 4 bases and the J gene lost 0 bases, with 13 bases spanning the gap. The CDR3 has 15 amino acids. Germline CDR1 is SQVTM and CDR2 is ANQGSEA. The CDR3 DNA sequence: TGCAGCGTTGCCACCTCACCAAGCTCCTACAATGAGCAGTTCTTC. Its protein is CSVATSPSSYNEQFF.

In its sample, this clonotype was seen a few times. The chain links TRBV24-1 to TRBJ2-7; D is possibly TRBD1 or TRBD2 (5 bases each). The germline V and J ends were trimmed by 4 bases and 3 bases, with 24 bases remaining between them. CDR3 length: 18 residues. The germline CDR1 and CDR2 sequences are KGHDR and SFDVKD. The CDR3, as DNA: TGTGCCACCAGTGACCACTACGGGGCACGACCTACCGACTACGAGCAGTACTTC. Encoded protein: CATSDHYGARPTDYEQYF.

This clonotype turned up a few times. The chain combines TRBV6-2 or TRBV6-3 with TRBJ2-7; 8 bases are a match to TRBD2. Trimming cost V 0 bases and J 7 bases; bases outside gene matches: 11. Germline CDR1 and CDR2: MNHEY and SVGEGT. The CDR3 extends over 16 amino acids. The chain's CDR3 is CASSYSHAAGAGEQYF. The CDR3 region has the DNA TGTGCCAGCAGTTACTCTCATGCAGCGGGAGCGGGGGAGCAGTACTTC.

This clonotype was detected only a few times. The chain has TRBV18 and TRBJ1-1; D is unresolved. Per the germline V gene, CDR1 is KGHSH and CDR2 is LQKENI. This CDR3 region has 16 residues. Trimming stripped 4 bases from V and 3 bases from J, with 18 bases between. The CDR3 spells CASSHREIDADTEAFF. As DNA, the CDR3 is TGTGCCAGCTCACACCGGGAGATCGATGCGGACACTGAAGCTTTCTTT.

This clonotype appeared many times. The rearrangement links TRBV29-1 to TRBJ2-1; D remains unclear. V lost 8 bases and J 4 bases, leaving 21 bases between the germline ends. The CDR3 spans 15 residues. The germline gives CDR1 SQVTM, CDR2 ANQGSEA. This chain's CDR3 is CSQIGSVGFYNEQFF. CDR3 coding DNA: TGCAGCCAAATCGGGTCAGTTGGTTTTTACAATGAGCAGTTCTTC.

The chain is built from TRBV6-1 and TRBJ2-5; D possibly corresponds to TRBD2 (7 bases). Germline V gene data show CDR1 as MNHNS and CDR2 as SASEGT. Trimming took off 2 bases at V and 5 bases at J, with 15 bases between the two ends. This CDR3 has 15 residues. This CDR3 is CASSEMAGDRETQYF. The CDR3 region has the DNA TGTGCCAGCAGTGAAATGGCGGGAGACAGGGAGACCCAGTACTTC.

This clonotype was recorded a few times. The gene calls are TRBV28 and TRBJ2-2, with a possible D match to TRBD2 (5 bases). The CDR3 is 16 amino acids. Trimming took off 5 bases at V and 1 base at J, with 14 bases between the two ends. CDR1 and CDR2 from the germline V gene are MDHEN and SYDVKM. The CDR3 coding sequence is TGTGCCAGCAGTCCACGGTGGAGCGGGAACACCGGGGAGCTGTTTTTT. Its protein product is CASSPRWSGNTGELFF. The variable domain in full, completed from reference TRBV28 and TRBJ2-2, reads DVKVTQSSRYLVKRTGEKVFLECVQDMDHENMFWYRQDPGLGLRLIYFSYDVKMKEKGDIPEGYSVSREKKERFSLILESASTNQTSMYLCASSPRWSGNTGELFFGEGSRLTVL.

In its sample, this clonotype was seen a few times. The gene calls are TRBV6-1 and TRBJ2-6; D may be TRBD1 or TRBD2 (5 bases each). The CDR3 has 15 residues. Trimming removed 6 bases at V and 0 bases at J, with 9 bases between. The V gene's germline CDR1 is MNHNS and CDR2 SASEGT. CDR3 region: CASSPGTSGANVLTF. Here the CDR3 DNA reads TGTGCCAGCAGCCCCGGGACCTCTGGGGCCAACGTCCTGACTTTC.

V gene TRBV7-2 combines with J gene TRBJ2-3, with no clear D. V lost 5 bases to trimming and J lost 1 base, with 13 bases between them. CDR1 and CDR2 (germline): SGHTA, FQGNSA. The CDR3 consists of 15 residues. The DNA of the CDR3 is TGTGCCAGCAGCCCCCCCCACCGTGGCACAGATACGCAGTATTTT. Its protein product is CASSPPHRGTDTQYF.

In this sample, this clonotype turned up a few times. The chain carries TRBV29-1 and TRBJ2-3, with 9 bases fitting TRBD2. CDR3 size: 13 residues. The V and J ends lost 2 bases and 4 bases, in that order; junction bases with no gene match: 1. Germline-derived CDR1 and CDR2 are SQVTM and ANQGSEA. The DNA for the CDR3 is TGCAGCGTTGAATCTAGCGGGGCAGATACGCAGTATTTT. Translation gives CSVESSGADTQYF.

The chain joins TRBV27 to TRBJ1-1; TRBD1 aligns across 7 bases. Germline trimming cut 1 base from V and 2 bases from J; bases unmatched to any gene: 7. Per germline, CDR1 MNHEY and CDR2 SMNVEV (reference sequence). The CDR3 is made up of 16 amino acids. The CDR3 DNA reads TGTGCCAGCAGTTTATTCTTCGGGACAGTTAACACTGAAGCTTTCTTT. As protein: CASSLFFGTVNTEAFF.

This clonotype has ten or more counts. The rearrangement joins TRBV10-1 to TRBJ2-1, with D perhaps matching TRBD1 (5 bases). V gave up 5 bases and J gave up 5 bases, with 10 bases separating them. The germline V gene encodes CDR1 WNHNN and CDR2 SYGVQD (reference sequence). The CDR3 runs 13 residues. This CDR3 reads CASSTTANNEQFF. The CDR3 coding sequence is TGCGCCAGCAGTACGACAGCCAACAATGAGCAGTTCTTC.

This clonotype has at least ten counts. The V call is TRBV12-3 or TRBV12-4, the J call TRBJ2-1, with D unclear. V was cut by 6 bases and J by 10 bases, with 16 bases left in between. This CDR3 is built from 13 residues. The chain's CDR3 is CASRLDSIYEQFF. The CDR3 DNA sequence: TGTGCCAGCAGATTGGATTCGATTTACGAGCAGTTCTTC.

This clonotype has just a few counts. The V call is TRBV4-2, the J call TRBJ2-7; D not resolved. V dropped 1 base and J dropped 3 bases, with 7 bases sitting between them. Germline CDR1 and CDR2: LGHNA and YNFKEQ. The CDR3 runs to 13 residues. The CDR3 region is CASSQAHSYEQYF. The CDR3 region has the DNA TGTGCCAGCAGCCAAGCTCACAGCTACGAGCAGTACTTC.

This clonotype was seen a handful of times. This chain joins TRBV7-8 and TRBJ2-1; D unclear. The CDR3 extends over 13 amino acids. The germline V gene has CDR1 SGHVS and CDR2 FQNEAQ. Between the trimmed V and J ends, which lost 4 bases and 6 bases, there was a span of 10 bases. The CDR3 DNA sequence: TGTGCCAGCAGCTCACGACGAGTCAATGAGCAGTTCTTC. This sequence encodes CASSSRRVNEQFF.

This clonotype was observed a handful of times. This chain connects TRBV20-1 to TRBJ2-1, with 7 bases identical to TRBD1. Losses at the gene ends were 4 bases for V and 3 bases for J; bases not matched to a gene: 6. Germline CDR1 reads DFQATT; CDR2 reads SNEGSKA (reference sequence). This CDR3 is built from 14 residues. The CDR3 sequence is CSATPGQNYNEQFF. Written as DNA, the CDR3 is TGCAGTGCTACCCCGGGACAGAACTACAATGAGCAGTTCTTC.

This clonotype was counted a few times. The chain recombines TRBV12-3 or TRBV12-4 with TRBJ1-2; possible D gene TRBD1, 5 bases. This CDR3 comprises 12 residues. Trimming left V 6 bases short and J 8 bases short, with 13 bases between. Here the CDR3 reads CASSRNRYGYTF. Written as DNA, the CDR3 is TGTGCCAGCAGCCGAAACAGGTACGGCTACACCTTC.

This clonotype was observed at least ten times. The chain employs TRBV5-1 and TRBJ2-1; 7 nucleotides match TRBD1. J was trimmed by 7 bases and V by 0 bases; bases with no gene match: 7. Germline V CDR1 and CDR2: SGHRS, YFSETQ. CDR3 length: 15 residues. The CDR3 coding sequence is TGCGCCAGCAGCTTGGGAGGGGGCAAGTTGAATGAGCAGTTCTTC. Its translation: CASSLGGGKLNEQFF. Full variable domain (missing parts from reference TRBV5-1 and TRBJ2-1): KAGVTQTPRYLIKTRGQQVTLSCSPISGHRSVSWYQQTPGQGLQFLFEYFSETQRNKGNFPGRFSGRQFSNSRSEMNVSTLELGDSALYLCASSLGGGKLNEQFFGPGTRLTVL.

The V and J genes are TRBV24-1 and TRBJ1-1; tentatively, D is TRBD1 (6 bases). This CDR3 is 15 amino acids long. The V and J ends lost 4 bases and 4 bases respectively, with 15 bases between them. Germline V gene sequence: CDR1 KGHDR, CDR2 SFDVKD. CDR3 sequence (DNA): TGTGCCACCAGTGAGGGGGCCTTAGAGGGCACTGAAGCTTTCTTT. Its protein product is CATSEGALEGTEAFF.

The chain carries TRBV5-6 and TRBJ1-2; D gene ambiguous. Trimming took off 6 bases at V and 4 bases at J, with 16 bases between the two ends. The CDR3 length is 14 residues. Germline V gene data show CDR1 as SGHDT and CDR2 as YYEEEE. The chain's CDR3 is CASTAGTDPYGYTF. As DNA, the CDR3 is TGTGCCAGCACCGCGGGTACAGATCCCTATGGCTACACCTTC.

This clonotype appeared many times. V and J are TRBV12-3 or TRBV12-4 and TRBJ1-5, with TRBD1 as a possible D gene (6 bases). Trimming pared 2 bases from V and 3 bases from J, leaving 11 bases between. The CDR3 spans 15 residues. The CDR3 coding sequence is TGTGCCAGCAGTTTATCAGGGGCCCCCAATCAGCCCCAGCATTTT. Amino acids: CASSLSGAPNQPQHF.

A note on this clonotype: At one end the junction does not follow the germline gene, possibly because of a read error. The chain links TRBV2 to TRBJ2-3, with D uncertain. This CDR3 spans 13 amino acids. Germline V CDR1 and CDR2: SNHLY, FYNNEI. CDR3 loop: CASRLNSKDTHYF. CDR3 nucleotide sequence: TGTGCCAGCAGACTGAACAGCAAAGATACGCATTATTTT.

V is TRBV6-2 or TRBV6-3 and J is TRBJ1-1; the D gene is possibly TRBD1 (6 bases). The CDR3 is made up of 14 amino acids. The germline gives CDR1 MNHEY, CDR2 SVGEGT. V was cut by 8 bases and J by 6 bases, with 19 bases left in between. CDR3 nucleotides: TGTGCCAGCTGGGAGGTGGGACAATTCGCTGAAGCTTTCTTT. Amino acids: CASWEVGQFAEAFF.

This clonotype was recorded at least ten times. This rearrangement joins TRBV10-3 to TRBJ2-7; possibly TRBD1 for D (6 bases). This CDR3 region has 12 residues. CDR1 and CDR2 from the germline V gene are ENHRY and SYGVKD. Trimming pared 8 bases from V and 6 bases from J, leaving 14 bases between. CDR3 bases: TGTGCCATCGGCCGGGACACGCTCGAGCAGTACTTC. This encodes CAIGRDTLEQYF.